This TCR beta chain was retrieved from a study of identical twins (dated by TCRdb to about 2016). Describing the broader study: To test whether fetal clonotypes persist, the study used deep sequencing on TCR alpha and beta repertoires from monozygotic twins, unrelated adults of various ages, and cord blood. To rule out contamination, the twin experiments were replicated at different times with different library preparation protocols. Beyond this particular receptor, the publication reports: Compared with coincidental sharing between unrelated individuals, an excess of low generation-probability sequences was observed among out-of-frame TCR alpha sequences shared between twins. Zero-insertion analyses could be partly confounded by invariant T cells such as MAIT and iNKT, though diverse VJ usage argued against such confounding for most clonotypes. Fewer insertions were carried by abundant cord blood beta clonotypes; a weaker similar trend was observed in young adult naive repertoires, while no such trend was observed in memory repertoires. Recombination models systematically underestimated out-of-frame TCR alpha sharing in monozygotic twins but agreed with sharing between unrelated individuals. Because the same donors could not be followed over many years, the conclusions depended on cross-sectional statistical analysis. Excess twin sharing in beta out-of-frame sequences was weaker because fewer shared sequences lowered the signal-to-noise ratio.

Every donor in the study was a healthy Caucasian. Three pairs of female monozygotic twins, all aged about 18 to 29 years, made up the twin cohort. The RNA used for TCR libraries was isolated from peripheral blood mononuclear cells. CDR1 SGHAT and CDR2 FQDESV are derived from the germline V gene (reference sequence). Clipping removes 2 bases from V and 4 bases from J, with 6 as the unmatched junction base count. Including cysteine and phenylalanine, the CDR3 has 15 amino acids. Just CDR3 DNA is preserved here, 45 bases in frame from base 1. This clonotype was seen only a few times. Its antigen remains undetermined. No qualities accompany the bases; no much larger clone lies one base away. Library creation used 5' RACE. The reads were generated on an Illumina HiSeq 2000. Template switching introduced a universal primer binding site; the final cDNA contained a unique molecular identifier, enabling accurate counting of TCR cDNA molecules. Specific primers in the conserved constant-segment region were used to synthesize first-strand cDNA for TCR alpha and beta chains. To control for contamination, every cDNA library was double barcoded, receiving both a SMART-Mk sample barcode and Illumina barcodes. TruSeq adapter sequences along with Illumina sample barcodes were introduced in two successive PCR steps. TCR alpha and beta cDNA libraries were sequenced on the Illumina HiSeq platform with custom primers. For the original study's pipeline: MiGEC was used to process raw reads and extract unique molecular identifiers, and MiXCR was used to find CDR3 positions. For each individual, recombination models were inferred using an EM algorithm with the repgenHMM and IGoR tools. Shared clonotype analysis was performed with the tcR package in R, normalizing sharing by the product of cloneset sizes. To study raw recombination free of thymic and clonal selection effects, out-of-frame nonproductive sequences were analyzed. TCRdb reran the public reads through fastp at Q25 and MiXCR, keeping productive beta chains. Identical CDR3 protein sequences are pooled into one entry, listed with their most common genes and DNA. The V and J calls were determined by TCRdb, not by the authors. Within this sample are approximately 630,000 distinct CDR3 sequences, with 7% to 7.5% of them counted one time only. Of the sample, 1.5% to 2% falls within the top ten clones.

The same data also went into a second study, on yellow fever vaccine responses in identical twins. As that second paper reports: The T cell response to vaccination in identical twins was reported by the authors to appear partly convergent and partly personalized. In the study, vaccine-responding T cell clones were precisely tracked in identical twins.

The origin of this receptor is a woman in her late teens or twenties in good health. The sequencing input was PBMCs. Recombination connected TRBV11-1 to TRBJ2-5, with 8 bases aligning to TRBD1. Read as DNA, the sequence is TGTGCCAGCAGCTTACAGGGGGCGCTTGGAGAGACCCAGTACTTC. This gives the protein CASSLQGALGETQYF.